This T cell receptor beta chain was found in a study of memory CD4+ T cells and cytomegalovirus serostatus. Overall study context: Of the healthy Belgian adults, under 10 were CMV seropositive and 24 seronegative.

Here immunoSEQ multiplex PCR was the method, and the copy in TCRdb shows in-frame clones only, minus some. The sample consists of under 40,000 clones, 70% to 85% of them appearing once. This clone has just a few counts. The sort gate was single viable CD3+CD4+CD8-CD45RO+ cells for memory CD4+ T cells. Serum IgG to CMV pp150, pp28, p38 and p52 defined serostatus. CDR1 SNHLY and CDR2 FYNNEI come from the germline V gene. The length of the CDR3 is 16 residues. V was trimmed by 7 bases and J by 0 bases, leaving 16 bases between them. The V call is TRBV2, the J call TRBJ2-4, with unresolved D. The sequence was collected from an adult in good health and CMV-seropositive. The sequencing input was memory CD4+ T cells from blood. The CDR3 reads CASTEDRALAKNIQYF. The CDR3 coding sequence is TGTGCCAGCACCGAGGACCGGGCCCTAGCCAAAAACATTCAGTACTTC.